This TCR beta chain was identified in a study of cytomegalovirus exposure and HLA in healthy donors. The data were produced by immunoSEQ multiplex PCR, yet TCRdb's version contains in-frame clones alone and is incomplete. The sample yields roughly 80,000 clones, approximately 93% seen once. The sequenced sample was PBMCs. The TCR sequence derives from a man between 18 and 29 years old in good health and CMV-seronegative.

This chain's CDR3 is CASRPGGQGNSPLHF. DNA for the CDR3: TGTGCCAGCAGACCGGGGGGACAGGGGAATTCACCCCTCCACTTT. This rearrangement joins TRBV5-4 to TRBJ1-6; 10 positions match TRBD1. The germline gives CDR1 SGHNT, CDR2 YYREEE (reference sequence). Losses at the gene ends were 5 bases for V and 7 bases for J; bases not matched to a gene: 6. This CDR3 region has 15 residues.